The 18 T cell receptor beta chains below come from one sample, sequenced in a study of T cells in Graves' hyperthyroidism and ophthalmopathy (dated 2019 in TCRdb). Library preparation employed multiplex PCR. These reads were obtained on an Illumina HiSeq 2000. The TCR beta CDR3 regions were amplified from the RNA transcripts. For the first round of RT-PCR on the TCR CDR3, the HTBI primer set was used together with the Qiagen OneStep RT-PCR kit. TCRdb applied fastp at Q25 and MiXCR to the public reads, then kept only in-frame beta chains. Under each unique CDR3 protein, matching rows form one entry showing the most common genes and DNA. For this sample there are under 650,000 distinct CDR3 sequences; about a sixth appear just once. The ten largest clonotypes hold 3.5% to 4% of the sample. Sequenced sample: blood. All receptors derive from a young woman with Graves' hyperthyroidism.

This chain links TRBV6-1 with TRBJ1-5; D gene ambiguous. The CDR3 spans 13 residues. Trimming left V 10 bases short and J 2 bases short, with 12 bases between. CDR1 and CDR2 (germline): MNHNS, SASEGT. CDR3 in amino acids: CATKFWGNQPQHF. CDR3 DNA sequence: TGTGCCACCAAGTTCTGGGGCAATCAGCCCCAGCATTTT.

This clonotype has a handful of counts. The rearrangement joins TRBV7-9 to TRBJ1-4; weak D call: TRBD1 (5 bases). CDR1 SEHNR and CDR2 FQNEAQ come from the germline V gene (reference sequence). This CDR3 has 15 residues. Trimming took off 2 bases at V and 2 bases at J, with 9 bases between the two ends. The CDR3 loop is CASSLSGGTNEKLFF. The CDR3 nucleotides are TGTGCCAGCAGCTTATCTGGGGGGACTAATGAAAAACTGTTTTTT. The variable domain in full, completed from reference TRBV7-9 and TRBJ1-4, reads DTGVSQNPRHKITKRGQNVTFRCDPISEHNRLYWYRQTLGQGPEFLTYFQNEAQLEKSRLLSDRFSAERPKGSFSTLEIQRTEQGDSAMYLCASSLSGGTNEKLFFGSGTQLSVL.

Note on this clonotype: At one end the junction does not follow the germline gene, possibly because of a read error. CDR3 sequence reads: CASSFGGKLFF. The CDR3 nucleotides are TGTGCCAGCAGTTTTGGCGGGAAGCTGTTTTTT. The chain combines TRBV12-3 or TRBV12-4 with TRBJ1-1; perhaps TRBD2 as D (6 bases). TRBJ2-2 explains the end of the DNA better; the J call may be wrong. The CDR3 totals 11 residues.

This clonotype was recorded at least ten times. The chain joins TRBV7-2 to TRBJ1-5; D remains ambiguous. Per germline, CDR1 SGHTA and CDR2 FQGNSA. Trimming removed 2 bases at V and 2 bases at J, with 10 bases between. The CDR3 runs to 15 residues. The CDR3 DNA is TGTGCCAGCAGCTTACCTGGGCAGGGCAATCAGCCCCAGCATTTT. This codes for CASSLPGQGNQPQHF.

The J gene is TRBJ2-6, the V gene TRBV11-2; 7 nucleotides align to TRBD2. V was pared by 1 base and J by 2 bases, with 8 bases of the junction left unmatched. Germline V CDR1 and CDR2: SGHAT, FQNNGV. The CDR3 consists of 18 residues. The CDR3 loop is CASSLGRAGVTGANVLTF. Written as DNA, the CDR3 is TGTGCCAGCAGCTTAGGCAGGGCGGGAGTTACTGGGGCCAACGTCCTGACTTTC.

The gene calls are TRBV11-2 and TRBJ2-6; D gene uncertain. V was trimmed by 2 bases and J by 2 bases, leaving 10 bases between them. Per germline, CDR1 SGHAT and CDR2 FQNNGV. This CDR3 is 16 amino acids long. This CDR3 reads CASSLIGSTGANVLTF. The CDR3 coding sequence is TGTGCCAGCAGCTTAATAGGGTCCACTGGGGCCAACGTCCTGACTTTC. The full variable domain, rest sourced from reference TRBV11-2 and TRBJ2-6, is EAGVAQSPRYKIIEKRQSVAFWCNPISGHATLYWYQQILGQGPKLLIQFQNNGVVDDSQLPKDRFSAERLKGVDSTLKIQPAKLEDSAVYLCASSLIGSTGANVLTFGAGSRLTVL.

The table lists this clonotype with a few counts. The CDR3 region has the DNA TGTGCCAGCAGCCTGGGACGGTATCAAAAAAACATTCAGTACTTC. It encodes CASSLGRYQKNIQYF. The rearrangement uses TRBV7-2 and TRBJ2-4, with D perhaps assigned TRBD1 or TRBD2 (5 bases each). Between the trimmed V and J ends, which lost 5 bases and 4 bases, there was a span of 15 bases. Germline V gives CDR1 SGHTA, CDR2 FQGNSA. The CDR3 runs 15 residues.

In its sample, this clonotype was seen many times. The chain combines TRBV7-2 with TRBJ2-2; TRBD1 might be the D (6 bases). The germline V gene has CDR1 SGHTA and CDR2 FQGNSA. This CDR3 region has 14 residues. V was cut by 3 bases and J by 4 bases, with 9 bases left in between. The CDR3 DNA sequence: TGTGCCAGCAGCTTTGGACAGTTCACCGGGGAGCTGTTTTTT. This translates into CASSFGQFTGELFF.

This clonotype was seen at least ten times. The V gene is TRBV28, the J gene TRBJ2-1, with D hard to call. Germline V gene sequence: CDR1 MDHEN, CDR2 SYDVKM. The CDR3 contains 13 residues. Trimming cost V 2 bases and J 9 bases, with 11 bases left between them. CDR3 DNA sequence: TGTGCCAGCAGTTTACCTGGCCAGCCTGAGCAGTTCTTC. As protein: CASSLPGQPEQFF.

A remark on this clonotype: A read error may explain this, as a much larger clone is one base away. Here the CDR3 omits its conserved ending phenylalanine or tryptophan, so a read error is the likely source. This chain uses TRBV6-2 or TRBV6-3 with TRBJ2-3; 9 nucleotides agree with TRBD1. The ends lost 8 bases at V and 4 bases at J; junction bases unmatched: 7. This CDR3 comprises 14 residues. Germline lookup yields CDR1 MNHEY and CDR2 SVGEGT. In DNA, the CDR3 is TGTGCCAGCGAGGGCACAGGGGGCGCAGATACGCAGTATTCT. Translated: CASEGTGGADTQYS.

The chain has TRBV6-1 and TRBJ2-3, with 9 bases matching TRBD2. The length of the CDR3 is 15 residues. The V gene's germline CDR1 is MNHNS and CDR2 SASEGT. Unmatched junction bases numbered 7, after V lost 5 bases and J lost 4 bases. CDR3 sequence (DNA): TGTGCCAGCAGTAATAGCGGGAGAGGTCCAGATACGCAGTATTTT. Translation: CASSNSGRGPDTQYF.

The rearrangement uses TRBV3-1 and TRBJ2-1; 7 bases map to TRBD1. Trimming removed 6 bases from V and 6 bases from J; junction bases left unmatched: 11. CDR3 length equals 15 residues. Germline values: CDR1 LGHDT, CDR2 YNNKEL (reference sequence). This CDR3 reads CASSPTGLGSNEQFF. The CDR3 DNA follows: TGTGCCAGCAGTCCGACAGGGCTTGGAAGCAATGAGCAGTTCTTC.

This clonotype has only a few counts. The chain joins TRBV30 to TRBJ2-3; 16 bases agree with TRBD2. This CDR3 is built from 16 residues. CDR1 GTSNPN and CDR2 SVGIG come from the germline V gene (reference sequence). Trimming removed 2 bases from V and 9 bases from J; junction bases left unmatched: 8. CDR3 bases: TGTGCCTGGAGTCCGGGACTAGCGGGAGGGTTGGGGACGCAGTATTTT. Protein product: CAWSPGLAGGLGTQYF.

This clonotype was counted between two and nine times. This chain uses TRBV28 with TRBJ1-2; tentatively, D is TRBD1 (5 bases). Germline V gene lookup returns CDR1 MDHEN and CDR2 SYDVKM. Trimming pared 6 bases from V and 5 bases from J, leaving 13 bases between. This CDR3 has 13 amino acids. Written as DNA, the CDR3 is TGTGCCAGCAGGTCCGGGACCCAGTATGGCTACACCTTC. It encodes CASRSGTQYGYTF.

This clonotype was counted many times. The gene calls are TRBV12-3 or TRBV12-4 and TRBJ2-2; TRBD1 aligns across 9 bases. V shed 6 bases and J 1 base; nucleotides not matched to a gene: 6. This CDR3 spans 16 amino acids. The CDR3: CASRQTGGVNTGELFF. The CDR3 nucleotides are TGTGCCAGCAGACAAACAGGGGGCGTGAACACCGGGGAGCTGTTTTTT.

The genes are TRBV30 and TRBJ2-1; tentative D call: TRBD2 (5 bases). V lost 1 base, J lost 9 bases, and 16 bases lay in between. The CDR3 runs to 14 residues. The V gene's germline CDR1 is GTSNPN and CDR2 SVGIG (reference sequence). CDR3 in DNA: TGTGCCTGGAGTGAGTCCGCTAGCCGGACTGAGCAGTTCTTC. It is translated as CAWSESASRTEQFF.

The CDR3 spells CASSLSGMVYTF. CDR3 sequence (DNA): TGTGCCAGCAGCTTATCCGGGATGGTCTACACCTTC. The gene calls are TRBV5-5 and TRBJ1-2; D unresolved. The CDR3 covers 12 residues. V lost 2 bases and J 10 bases, leaving 12 bases between the germline ends. CDR1 and CDR2 from the germline V gene are SGHKS and YYEKEE (reference sequence).

This clonotype showed up just a few times. The chain is built from TRBV7-9 and TRBJ1-1, with D perhaps TRBD1 (6 bases). V was clipped by 1 base and J by 6 bases, with 12 bases between them. The CDR3 totals 14 residues. From germline, CDR1 is SEHNR and CDR2 FQNEAQ (reference sequence). CDR3 amino acids: CASSLVTGRPEAFF. The CDR3 DNA sequence: TGTGCCAGCAGCTTAGTAACAGGGAGACCTGAAGCTTTCTTT.